This T cell receptor beta chain was sequenced in a study of T cells in narcolepsy. Study at large: Healthy controls were enrolled alongside patients with narcolepsy type 1 or type 2.

Overall study results and limits: Healthy controls reportedly lacked the autoreactive clonotypes serially found in patients' blood. Comparing one patient's CSF and blood CD4+ clonotypes highlighted HCRT- and TRIB2-specific autoreactive clonotypes. Some memory CD4+ repertoires had no autoreactive clone sequences.

The CDR3 runs to 12 residues. Germline values: CDR1 MNHNS, CDR2 SASEGT. V lost 6 bases and J 4 bases, leaving 9 bases between the germline ends. As for this clone: Its cognate antigen is unknown.

Using immunoSEQ multiplex PCR, the repertoire was profiled, and TCRdb retains in-frame clones only, with some absent. The repertoire holds approximately 31,000 clones, with roughly 80% as singletons. Specimen: CD45RA- memory CD4+ T cells from PBMCs. The chain is built from TRBV6-1 and TRBJ2-5; no clear D gene. The sequence was obtained from a human donor with narcolepsy. Here the CDR3 reads CASRQRRETQYF. CDR3 DNA: TGTGCCAGCAGACAGAGGAGAGAGACCCAGTACTTC.